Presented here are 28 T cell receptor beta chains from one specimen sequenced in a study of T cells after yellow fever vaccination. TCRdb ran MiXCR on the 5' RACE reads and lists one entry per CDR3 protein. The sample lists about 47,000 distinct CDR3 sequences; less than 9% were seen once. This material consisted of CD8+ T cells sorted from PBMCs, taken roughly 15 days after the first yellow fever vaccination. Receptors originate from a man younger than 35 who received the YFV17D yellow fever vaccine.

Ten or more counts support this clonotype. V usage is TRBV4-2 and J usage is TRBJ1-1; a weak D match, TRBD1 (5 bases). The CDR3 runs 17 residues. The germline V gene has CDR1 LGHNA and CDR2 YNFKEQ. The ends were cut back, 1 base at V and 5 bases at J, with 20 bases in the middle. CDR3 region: CASSQGGGGAGGTEAFF. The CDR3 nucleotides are TGTGCCAGCAGCCAAGGCGGGGGAGGCGCGGGTGGAACTGAAGCTTTCTTT.

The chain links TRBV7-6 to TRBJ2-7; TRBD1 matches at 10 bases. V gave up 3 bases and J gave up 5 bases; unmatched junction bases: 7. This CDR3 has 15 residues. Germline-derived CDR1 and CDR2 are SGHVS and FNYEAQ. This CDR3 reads CASSFGGQGWDEQYF. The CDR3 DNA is TGTGCCAGCAGCTTCGGGGGACAGGGGTGGGACGAGCAGTACTTC.

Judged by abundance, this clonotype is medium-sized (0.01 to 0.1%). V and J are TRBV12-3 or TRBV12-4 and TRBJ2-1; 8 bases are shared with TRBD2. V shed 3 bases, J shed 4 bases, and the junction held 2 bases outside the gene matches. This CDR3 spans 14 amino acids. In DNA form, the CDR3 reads TGTGCCAGCAGTTTGGGCGGGGGGTACAATGAGCAGTTCTTC. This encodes CASSLGGGYNEQFF.

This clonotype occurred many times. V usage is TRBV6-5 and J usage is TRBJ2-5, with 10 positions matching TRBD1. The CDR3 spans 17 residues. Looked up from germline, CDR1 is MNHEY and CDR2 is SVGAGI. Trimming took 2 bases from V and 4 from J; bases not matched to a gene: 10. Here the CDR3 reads CASSYPDRGLVGETQYF. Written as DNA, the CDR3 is TGTGCCAGCAGTTACCCAGACAGGGGGCTAGTCGGAGAGACCCAGTACTTC.

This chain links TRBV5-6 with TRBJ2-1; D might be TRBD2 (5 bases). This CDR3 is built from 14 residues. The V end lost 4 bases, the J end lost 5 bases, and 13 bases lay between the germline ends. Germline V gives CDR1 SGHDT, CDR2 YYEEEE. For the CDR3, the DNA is TGTGCCAGCAGCCCCGGGGTCCTGCACAATGAGCAGTTCTTC. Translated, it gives CASSPGVLHNEQFF. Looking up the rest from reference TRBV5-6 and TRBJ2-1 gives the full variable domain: DAGVTQSPTHLIKTRGQQVTLRCSPKSGHDTVSWYQQALGQGPQFIFQYYEEEERQRGNFPDRFSGHQFPNYSSELNVNALLLGDSALYLCASSPGVLHNEQFFGPGTRLTVL.

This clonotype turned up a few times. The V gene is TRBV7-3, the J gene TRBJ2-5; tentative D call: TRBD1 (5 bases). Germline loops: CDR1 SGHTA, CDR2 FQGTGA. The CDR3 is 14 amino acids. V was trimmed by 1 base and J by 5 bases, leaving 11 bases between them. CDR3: CASSLSPQGETQYF. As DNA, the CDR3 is TGTGCCAGCAGCTTAAGTCCTCAGGGCGAGACCCAGTACTTC.

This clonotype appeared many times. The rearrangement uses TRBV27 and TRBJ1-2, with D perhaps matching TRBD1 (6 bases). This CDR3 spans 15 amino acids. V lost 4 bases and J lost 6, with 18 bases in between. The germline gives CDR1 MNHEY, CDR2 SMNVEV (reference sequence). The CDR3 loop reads CASSYLGGDENGYTF. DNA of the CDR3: TGTGCCAGCAGTTATCTAGGGGGAGATGAGAATGGCTACACCTTC.

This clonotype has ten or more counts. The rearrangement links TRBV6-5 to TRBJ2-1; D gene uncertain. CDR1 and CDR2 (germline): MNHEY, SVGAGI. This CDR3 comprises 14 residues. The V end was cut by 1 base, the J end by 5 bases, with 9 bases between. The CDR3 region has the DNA TGTGCCAGCAGTTACTACCGGGCAGACAATGAGCAGTTCTTC. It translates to CASSYYRADNEQFF.

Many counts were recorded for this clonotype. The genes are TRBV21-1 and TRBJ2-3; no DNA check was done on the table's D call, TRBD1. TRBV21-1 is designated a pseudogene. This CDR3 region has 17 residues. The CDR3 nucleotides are TGTGCCAACTTTCCCCCGCAATTGGGGGGCTCCACAGATACGCAGTATTTT. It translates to CANFPPQLGGSTDTQYF.

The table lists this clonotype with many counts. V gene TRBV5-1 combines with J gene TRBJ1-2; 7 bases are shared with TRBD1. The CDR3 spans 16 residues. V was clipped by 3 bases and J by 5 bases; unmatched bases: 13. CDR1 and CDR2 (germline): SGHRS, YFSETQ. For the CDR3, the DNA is TGCGCCAGCAGCTCCGCTGGGACAGCCGAGCCTTATGGCTACACCTTC. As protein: CASSSAGTAEPYGYTF. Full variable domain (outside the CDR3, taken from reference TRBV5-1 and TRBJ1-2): KAGVTQTPRYLIKTRGQQVTLSCSPISGHRSVSWYQQTPGQGLQFLFEYFSETQRNKGNFPGRFSGRQFSNSRSEMNVSTLELGDSALYLCASSSAGTAEPYGYTFGSGTRLTVV.

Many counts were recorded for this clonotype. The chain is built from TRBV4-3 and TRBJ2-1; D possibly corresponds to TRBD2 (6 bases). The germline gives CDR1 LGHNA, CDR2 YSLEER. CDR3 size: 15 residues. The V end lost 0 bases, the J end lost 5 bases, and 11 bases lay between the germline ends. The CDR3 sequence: CASSQEGRGHNEQFF. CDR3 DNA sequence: TGCGCCAGCAGCCAAGAGGGGCGGGGACACAATGAGCAGTTCTTC.

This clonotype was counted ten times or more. The CDR3 coding sequence is TGCGCCAGCAGCCCAGGACAGCAGGTCAACGAAAAACTGTTTTTT. This encodes CASSPGQQVNEKLFF. The rearrangement links TRBV5-1 to TRBJ1-4, with D possibly matching TRBD1 (6 bases). CDR1 is SGHRS, CDR2 YFSETQ, per germline. The CDR3 is made up of 15 amino acids. Deletions cut 4 bases from V and 8 bases from J, with 18 bases between.

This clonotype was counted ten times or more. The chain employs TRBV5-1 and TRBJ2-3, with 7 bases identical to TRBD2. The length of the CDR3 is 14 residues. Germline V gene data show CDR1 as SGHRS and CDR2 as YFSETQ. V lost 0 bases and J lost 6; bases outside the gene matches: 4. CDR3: CASSLATSLDTQYF. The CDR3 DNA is TGCGCCAGCAGCTTGGCGACTAGCTTGGATACGCAGTATTTT. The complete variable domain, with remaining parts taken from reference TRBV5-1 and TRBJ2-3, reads KAGVTQTPRYLIKTRGQQVTLSCSPISGHRSVSWYQQTPGQGLQFLFEYFSETQRNKGNFPGRFSGRQFSNSRSEMNVSTLELGDSALYLCASSLATSLDTQYFGPGTRLTVL.

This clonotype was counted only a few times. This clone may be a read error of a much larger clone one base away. The CDR3 sequence is CSAQTILANNIQYF. Here the CDR3 DNA reads TGCAGTGCTCAGACTATCTTAGCCAATAACATTCAGTACTTC. The V call is TRBV20-1, the J call TRBJ2-4; perhaps TRBD2 as D (5 bases). Germline lookup yields CDR1 DFQATT and CDR2 SNEGSKA (reference sequence). The CDR3 extends over 14 amino acids.

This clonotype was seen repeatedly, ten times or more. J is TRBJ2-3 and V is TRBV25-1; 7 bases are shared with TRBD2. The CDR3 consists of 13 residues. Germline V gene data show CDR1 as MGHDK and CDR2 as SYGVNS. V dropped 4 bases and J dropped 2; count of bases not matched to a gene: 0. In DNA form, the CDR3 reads TGTGCCAGCAGTGGGGACTACACAGATACGCAGTATTTT. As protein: CASSGDYTDTQYF.

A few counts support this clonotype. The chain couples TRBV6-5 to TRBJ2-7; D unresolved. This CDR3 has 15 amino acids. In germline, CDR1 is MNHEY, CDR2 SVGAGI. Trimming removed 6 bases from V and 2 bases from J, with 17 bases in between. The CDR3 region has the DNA TGTGCCAGCAGATTACGAGTCGGACGCCCCTACGAGCAGTACTTC. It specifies CASRLRVGRPYEQYF.

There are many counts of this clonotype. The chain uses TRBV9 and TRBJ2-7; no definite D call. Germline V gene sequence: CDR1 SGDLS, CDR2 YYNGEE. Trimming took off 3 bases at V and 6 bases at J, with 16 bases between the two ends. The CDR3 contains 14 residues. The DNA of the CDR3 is TGTGCCAGCAGCGGAACGTATACCCCTATCGAGCAGTACTTC. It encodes CASSGTYTPIEQYF.

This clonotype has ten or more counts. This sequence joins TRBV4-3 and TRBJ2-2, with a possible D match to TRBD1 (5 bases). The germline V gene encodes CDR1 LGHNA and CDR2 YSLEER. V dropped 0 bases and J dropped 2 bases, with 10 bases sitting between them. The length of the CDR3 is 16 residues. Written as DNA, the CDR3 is TGCGCCAGCAGCCAAGATCTCCAGGGCAACACCGGGGAGCTGTTTTTT. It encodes CASSQDLQGNTGELFF.

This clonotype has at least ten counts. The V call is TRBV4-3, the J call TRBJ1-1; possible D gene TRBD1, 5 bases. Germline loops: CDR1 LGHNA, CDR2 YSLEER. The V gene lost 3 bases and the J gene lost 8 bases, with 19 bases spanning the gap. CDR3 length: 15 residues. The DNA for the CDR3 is TGCGCCAGCAGCCAGAGCCTCGAGGGGCCGTCCGAAGCTTTCTTT. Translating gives CASSQSLEGPSEAFF.

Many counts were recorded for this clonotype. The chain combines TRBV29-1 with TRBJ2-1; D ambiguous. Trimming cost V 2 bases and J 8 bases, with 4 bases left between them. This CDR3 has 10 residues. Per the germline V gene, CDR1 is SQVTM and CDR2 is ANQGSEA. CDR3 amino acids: CSVEYDEQFF. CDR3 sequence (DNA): TGCAGCGTTGAATACGATGAGCAGTTCTTC.

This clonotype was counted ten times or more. CDR3 bases: TGTGCCAGCAGCGGGGGACTAGCGGGGGCCACCTACAATGAGCAGTTCTTC. Its translation: CASSGGLAGATYNEQFF. The V gene is TRBV7-9, the J gene TRBJ2-1, with 14 bases that match TRBD2. CDR1 SEHNR and CDR2 FQNEAQ come from the germline V gene (reference sequence). Trimming at V came to 5 bases and at J to 2 bases, leaving 5 bases not matched to a gene. This CDR3 is built from 17 residues.

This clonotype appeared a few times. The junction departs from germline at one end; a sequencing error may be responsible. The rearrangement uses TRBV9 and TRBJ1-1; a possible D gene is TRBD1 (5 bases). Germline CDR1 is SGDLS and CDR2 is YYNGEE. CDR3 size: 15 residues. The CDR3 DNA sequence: TGTGCCAGCAGGGTAGGGGCGGCCTTGAACACTGAAGCTTTCTTT. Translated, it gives CASRVGAALNTEAFF. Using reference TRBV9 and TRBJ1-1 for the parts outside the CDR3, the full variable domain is DSGVTQTPKHLITATGQRVTLRCSPRSGDLSVYWYQQSLDQGLQFLIQYYNGEERAKGNILERFSAQQFPDLHSELNLSSLELGDSALYFCASRVGAALNTEAFFGQGTRLTVV.

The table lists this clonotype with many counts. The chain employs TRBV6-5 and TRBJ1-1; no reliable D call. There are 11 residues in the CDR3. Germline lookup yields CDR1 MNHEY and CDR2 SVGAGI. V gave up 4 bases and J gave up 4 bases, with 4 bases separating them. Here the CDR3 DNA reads TGTGCCAGCAGTTGGGGCACTGAAGCTTTCTTT. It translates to CASSWGTEAFF.

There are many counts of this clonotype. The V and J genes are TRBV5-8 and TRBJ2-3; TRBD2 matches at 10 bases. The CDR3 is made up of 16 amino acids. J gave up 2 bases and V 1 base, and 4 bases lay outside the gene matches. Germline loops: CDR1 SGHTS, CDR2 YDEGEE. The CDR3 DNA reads TGTGCCAGCAGCTTGTTACTAGCGGGGAACACAGATACGCAGTATTTT. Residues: CASSLLLAGNTDTQYF.

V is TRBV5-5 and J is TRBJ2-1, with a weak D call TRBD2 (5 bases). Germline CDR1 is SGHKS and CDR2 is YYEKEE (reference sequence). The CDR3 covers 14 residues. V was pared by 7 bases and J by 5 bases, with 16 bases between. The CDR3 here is CASGPGVLHNEQFF. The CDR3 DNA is TGTGCCAGCGGCCCCGGGGTCCTGCACAATGAGCAGTTCTTC. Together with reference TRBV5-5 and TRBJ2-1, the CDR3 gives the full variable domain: DAGVTQSPTHLIKTRGQQVTLRCSPISGHKSVSWYQQVLGQGPQFIFQYYEKEERGRGNFPDRFSARQFPNYSSELNVNALLLGDSALYLCASGPGVLHNEQFFGPGTRLTVL.

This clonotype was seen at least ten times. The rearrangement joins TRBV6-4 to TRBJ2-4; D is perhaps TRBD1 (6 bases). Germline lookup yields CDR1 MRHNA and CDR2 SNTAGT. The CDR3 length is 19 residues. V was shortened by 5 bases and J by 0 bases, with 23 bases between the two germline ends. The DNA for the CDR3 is TGTGCCAGCAGTACGACCCGGGACACCTTTAGGCTAGCCAAAAACATTCAGTACTTC. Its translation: CASSTTRDTFRLAKNIQYF.

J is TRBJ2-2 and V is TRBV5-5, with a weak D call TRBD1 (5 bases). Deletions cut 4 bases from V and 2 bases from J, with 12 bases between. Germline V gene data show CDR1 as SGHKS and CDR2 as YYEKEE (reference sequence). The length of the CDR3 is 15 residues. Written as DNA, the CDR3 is TGTGCCAGCAGCGAACGACAGAGAAACACCGGGGAGCTGTTTTTT. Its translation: CASSERQRNTGELFF.

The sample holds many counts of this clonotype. This CDR3 is CASSPGRNTEAFF. As DNA, the CDR3 is TGTGCCAGCAGCCCCGGACGAAACACTGAAGCTTTCTTT. The chain carries TRBV7-9 and TRBJ1-1; D ambiguous. V dropped 5 bases and J dropped 2 bases, with 9 bases sitting between them. Germline lookup yields CDR1 SEHNR and CDR2 FQNEAQ (reference sequence). The CDR3 totals 13 residues.